A selection of T cell receptor beta chains follows, all from one sample in a study of beta chain features in type 1 diabetes. Profiling relied on immunoSEQ multiplex PCR, and the TCRdb table lists in-frame clones only, not all of them. The sample holds under 150,000 clones, under 60% seen once. Material for sequencing was Tregs from blood. These receptors all stem from a man aged 18-30 years in good health. Both conserved end residues are part of each CDR3. A D gene is named only where the DNA matches it firmly. Where a row states a size, it is once, few, many or the class of an expanded clone; other rows omit it.

d_call: TRBD2
j_call: TRBJ2-3
cdr3_length: 16
v_call: TRBV18
clone_size: NA
cdr3_aa: CASSPWTSGSTDTQYF
cdr3_nt: TGTGCCAGCTCACCTTGGACTAGCGGAAGCACAGATACGCAGTATTTT

d_call: NA
j_call: TRBJ2-3
cdr3_length: 15
v_call: TRBV7-2
clone_size: NA
cdr3_aa: CASSLKAPPGDTQYF
cdr3_nt: TGTGCCAGCAGCTTAAAGGCTCCCCCGGGAGATACGCAGTATTTT

d_call: TRBD1
j_call: TRBJ1-5
cdr3_length: 17
v_call: TRBV7-9
clone_size: NA
cdr3_aa: CASSLVRDSARHQPQHF
cdr3_nt: TGTGCCAGCAGCTTAGTCCGGGACAGTGCTCGTCATCAGCCCCAGCATTTT

d_call: NA
j_call: TRBJ1-2
cdr3_length: 14
v_call: TRBV4-3
clone_size: NA
cdr3_aa: CASSQDYRADGYTF
cdr3_nt: TGCGCCAGCAGCCAAGATTACAGGGCGGATGGCTACACCTTC

d_call: TRBD1
j_call: TRBJ2-7
cdr3_length: 15
v_call: TRBV6-1
clone_size: once
cdr3_aa: CASIRGRDSAYEQYF
cdr3_nt: TGTGCCAGCATCCGTGGCCGGGACAGCGCTTACGAGCAGTACTTC

d_call: TRBD1
j_call: TRBJ2-2
cdr3_length: 14
v_call: TRBV9
clone_size: NA
cdr3_aa: CASSQQGSGGELFF
cdr3_nt: TGTGCCAGCAGCCAACAGGGGTCGGGCGGGGAGCTGTTTTTT

d_call: NA
j_call: TRBJ2-5
cdr3_length: 14
v_call: TRBV11-1
clone_size: few
cdr3_aa: CASSPRTVEETQYF
cdr3_nt: TGTGCCAGCAGCCCCCGTACAGTGGAAGAGACCCAGTACTTC

d_call: NA
j_call: TRBJ1-4
cdr3_length: 11
v_call: TRBV5-6
clone_size: NA
cdr3_aa: CASSSGEKLFF
cdr3_nt: TGTGCCAGCAGCTCCGGTGAAAAACTGTTTTTT

d_call: NA
j_call: TRBJ2-3
cdr3_length: 13
v_call: TRBV30
clone_size: NA
cdr3_aa: CAWSQSGGDTQYF
cdr3_nt: TGTGCCTGGAGCCAAAGCGGAGGAGATACGCAGTATTTT

d_call: NA
j_call: TRBJ2-7
cdr3_length: 11
v_call: TRBV30
clone_size: once
cdr3_aa: CAWSIYREQYF
cdr3_nt: TGTGCCTGGAGTATCTACCGCGAGCAGTACTTC

d_call: TRBD1
j_call: TRBJ1-5
cdr3_length: 16
v_call: TRBV5-6
clone_size: NA
cdr3_aa: CASSWGTGGPDQPQHF
cdr3_nt: TGTGCCAGCAGCTGGGGGACAGGGGGCCCAGATCAGCCCCAGCATTTT

d_call: TRBD1
j_call: TRBJ2-6
cdr3_length: 15
v_call: TRBV5-6
clone_size: few
cdr3_aa: CASRRQGAGANVLTF
cdr3_nt: TGTGCCAGCAGGCGACAGGGTGCTGGGGCCAACGTCCTGACTTTC

d_call: TRBD1
j_call: TRBJ2-7
cdr3_length: 15
v_call: TRBV5-4
clone_size: NA
cdr3_aa: CASSILDRGAYEQYF
cdr3_nt: TGTGCCAGCAGCATCCTGGACAGGGGAGCCTACGAGCAGTACTTC

d_call: NA
j_call: TRBJ2-5
cdr3_length: 14
v_call: TRBV9
clone_size: few
cdr3_aa: CASSVGGGRETQYF
cdr3_nt: TGTGCCAGCAGCGTAGGGGGGGGCCGAGAGACCCAGTACTTC

d_call: TRBD2
j_call: TRBJ2-3
cdr3_length: 18
v_call: TRBV5-4
clone_size: few
cdr3_aa: CASSSSRASGRATDTQYF
cdr3_nt: TGTGCCAGCAGCTCGTCAAGGGCTAGCGGGAGGGCCACAGATACGCAGTATTTT

d_call: NA
j_call: TRBJ2-5
cdr3_length: 10
v_call: TRBV18
clone_size: NA
cdr3_aa: CASSGETQYF
cdr3_nt: TGTGCCAGCTCAGGCGAGACCCAGTACTTC

d_call: NA
j_call: TRBJ1-5
cdr3_length: 15
v_call: TRBV6-5
clone_size: NA
cdr3_aa: CASSFGQHSNQPQHF
cdr3_nt: TGTGCCAGCAGTTTTGGACAGCATAGCAATCAGCCCCAGCATTTT

d_call: NA
j_call: TRBJ1-5
cdr3_length: 15
v_call: TRBV9
clone_size: few
cdr3_aa: CASNPGGYSNQPQHF
cdr3_nt: TGTGCCAGCAACCCCGGCGGATATAGCAATCAGCCCCAGCATTTT

d_call: TRBD1
j_call: TRBJ2-1
cdr3_length: 16
v_call: TRBV6-1
clone_size: NA
cdr3_aa: CASSDQGTGGYNEQFF
cdr3_nt: TGTGCCAGCAGTGACCAGGGGACAGGGGGTTACAATGAGCAGTTCTTC

d_call: TRBD1
j_call: TRBJ2-3
cdr3_length: 16
v_call: TRBV9
clone_size: few
cdr3_aa: CASSVVGRRGTDTQYF
cdr3_nt: TGTGCCAGCAGCGTAGTAGGGCGCAGGGGGACAGATACGCAGTATTTT